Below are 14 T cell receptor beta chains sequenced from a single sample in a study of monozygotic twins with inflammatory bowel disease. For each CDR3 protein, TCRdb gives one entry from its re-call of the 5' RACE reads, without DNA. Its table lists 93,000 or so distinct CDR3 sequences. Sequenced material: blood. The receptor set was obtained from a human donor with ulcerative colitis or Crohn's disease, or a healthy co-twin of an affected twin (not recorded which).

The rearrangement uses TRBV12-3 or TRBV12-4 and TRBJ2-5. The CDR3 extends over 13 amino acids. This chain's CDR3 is CASSLWPQETQYF.

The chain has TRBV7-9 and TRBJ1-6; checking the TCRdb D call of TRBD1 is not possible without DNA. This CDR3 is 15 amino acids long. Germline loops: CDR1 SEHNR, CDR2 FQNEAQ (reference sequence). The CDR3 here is CASSSQPGGNSPLHF. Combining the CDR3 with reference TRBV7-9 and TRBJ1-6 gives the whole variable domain DTGVSQNPRHKITKRGQNVTFRCDPISEHNRLYWYRQTLGQGPEFLTYFQNEAQLEKSRLLSDRFSAERPKGSFSTLEIQRTEQGDSAMYLCASSSQPGGNSPLHFGNGTRLTVT.

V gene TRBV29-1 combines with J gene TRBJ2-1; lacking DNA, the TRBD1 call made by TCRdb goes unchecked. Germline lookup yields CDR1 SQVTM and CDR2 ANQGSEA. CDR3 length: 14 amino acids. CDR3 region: CSVDQGGGANEQFF.

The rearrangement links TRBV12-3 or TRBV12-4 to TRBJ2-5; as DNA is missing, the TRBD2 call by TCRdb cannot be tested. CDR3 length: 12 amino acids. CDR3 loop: CASRDSQETQYF.

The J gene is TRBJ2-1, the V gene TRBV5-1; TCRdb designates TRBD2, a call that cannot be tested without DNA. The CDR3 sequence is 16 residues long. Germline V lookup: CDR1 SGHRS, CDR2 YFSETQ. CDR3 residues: CASSWRLAGSYNEQFF.

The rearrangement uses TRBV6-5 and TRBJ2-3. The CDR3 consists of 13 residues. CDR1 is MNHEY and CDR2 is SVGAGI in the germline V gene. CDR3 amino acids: CASSYFYTDTQYF.

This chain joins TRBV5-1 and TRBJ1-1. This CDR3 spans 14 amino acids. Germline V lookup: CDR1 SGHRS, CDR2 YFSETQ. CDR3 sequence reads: CASSPSPESTEAFF.

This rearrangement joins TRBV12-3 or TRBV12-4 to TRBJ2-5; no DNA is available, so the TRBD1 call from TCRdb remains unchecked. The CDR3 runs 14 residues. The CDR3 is CASTMDRREETQYF.

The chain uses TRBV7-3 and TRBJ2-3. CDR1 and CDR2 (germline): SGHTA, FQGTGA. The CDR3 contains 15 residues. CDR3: CASSRTGLAEGTQYF.

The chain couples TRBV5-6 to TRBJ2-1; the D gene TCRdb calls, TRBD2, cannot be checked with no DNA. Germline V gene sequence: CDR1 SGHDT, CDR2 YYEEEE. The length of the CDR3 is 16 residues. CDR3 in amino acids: CASTVRETSGRARQFF.

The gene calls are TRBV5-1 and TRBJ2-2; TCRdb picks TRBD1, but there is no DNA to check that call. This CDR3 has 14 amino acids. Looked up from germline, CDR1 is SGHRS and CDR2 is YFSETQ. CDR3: CASRPGGNTGELFF.

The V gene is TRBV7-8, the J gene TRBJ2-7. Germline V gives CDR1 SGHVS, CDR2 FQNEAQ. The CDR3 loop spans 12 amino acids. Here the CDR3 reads CASSLVQYEQYF.

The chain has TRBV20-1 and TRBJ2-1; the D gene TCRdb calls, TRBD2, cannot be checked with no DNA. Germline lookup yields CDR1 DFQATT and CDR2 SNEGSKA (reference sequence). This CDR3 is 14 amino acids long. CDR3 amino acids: CSAPGLAGGNEQFF.

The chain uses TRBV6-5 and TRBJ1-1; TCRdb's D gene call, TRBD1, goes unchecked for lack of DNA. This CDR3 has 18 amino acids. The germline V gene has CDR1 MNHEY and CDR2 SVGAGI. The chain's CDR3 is CASSYTHGTGKFTTEAFF.